One sample yielded the 13 T cell receptor beta chains listed below, sequenced in a study of regulatory T cells in long-lasting Graves disease. Libraries of TCR beta came from iRepertoire HTBI primers plus Arm-PCR of CDR3 regions. TCRdb used MiXCR to reprocess the multiplex PCR reads, holding one entry per CDR3 protein. The table lists about 220,000 distinct CDR3 sequences, about a sixth of them singletons. Time point defined: newly diagnosed GD, antithyroid drugs for less than 3 months. The TCR library was made from RNA that had been extracted from PBMCs in TRIzol. Sequencing used peripheral blood mononuclear cells (PBMCs), obtained at new diagnosis, from a patient treated with antithyroid drugs. These receptors all stem from a female donor with Graves disease.

The rearrangement uses TRBV20-1 and TRBJ2-1; 12 nucleotides agree with TRBD2. The CDR3 contains 16 residues. Germline values: CDR1 DFQATT, CDR2 SNEGSKA (reference sequence). J lost 8 bases, V lost 7 bases, and 15 bases had no gene match. CDR3 sequence: CSVWTTSSGRVYEQFF. CDR3 sequence (DNA): TGCAGTGTTTGGACCACATCTAGCGGGAGGGTTTATGAGCAGTTCTTC.

This clonotype was detected ten times or more. The chain combines TRBV2 with TRBJ1-4, with D hard to call. CDR1 and CDR2 from the germline V gene are SNHLY and FYNNEI. Trimming took 2 bases from V and 11 from J, leaving 6 bases between them. CDR3 length: 11 amino acids. DNA for the CDR3: TGTGCCAGCAGTGAACCTGGCAAACTGTTTTTT. It yields the protein CASSEPGKLFF.

The sample holds many counts of this clonotype. The gene calls are TRBV11-2 and TRBJ2-7; D possibly corresponds to TRBD1 (6 bases). V was pared by 7 bases and J by 4 bases, with 17 bases between. CDR3 length: 14 amino acids. Germline lookup yields CDR1 SGHAT and CDR2 FQNNGV. The CDR3 nucleotides read TGTGCCAGCACCCCACAGGGTTCCCTTTACGAGCAGTACTTC. This codes for CASTPQGSLYEQYF.

Ten or more counts support this clonotype. This rearrangement joins TRBV24-1 to TRBJ1-5; 11 bases agree with TRBD1. Germline trimming cut 4 bases from V and 4 bases from J; bases unmatched to any gene: 5. Germline CDR1 KGHDR, CDR2 SFDVKD. The CDR3 runs 16 residues. CDR3 sequence (DNA): TGTGCCACCAGTGAGGGGACAGGGGGAAGGAATCAGCCCCAGCATTTT. As protein: CATSEGTGGRNQPQHF.

This clonotype was seen many times. The V call is TRBV30, the J call TRBJ1-2; D call uncertain. The CDR3 sequence is 15 residues long. Trimming took 0 bases from V and 7 from J, leaving 18 bases between them. Germline CDR1 reads GTSNPN; CDR2 reads SVGIG (reference sequence). CDR3 in DNA: TGTGCCTGGAGTGTAGACCCGGTCCTCGGGCTTGGCTACACCTTC. This encodes CAWSVDPVLGLGYTF. Using reference TRBV30 and TRBJ1-2 for the parts outside the CDR3, the full variable domain is SQTIHQWPATLVQPVGSPLSLECTVEGTSNPNLYWYRQAAGRGLQLLFYSVGIGQISSEVPQNLSASRPQDRQFILSSKKLLLSDSGFYLCAWSVDPVLGLGYTFGSGTRLTVV.

The sample holds many counts of this clonotype. The chain carries TRBV11-1 and TRBJ1-1; perhaps TRBD1 as D (6 bases). The CDR3 has 15 amino acids. Per the germline V gene, CDR1 is SGHAT and CDR2 is FQDESV (reference sequence). The germline V and J ends were trimmed by 5 bases and 1 base, with 14 bases remaining between them. This CDR3 reads CASSKRQVSNTEAFF. The CDR3 DNA reads TGTGCCAGCAGCAAAAGACAGGTATCGAACACTGAAGCTTTCTTT.

At least ten counts were recorded for this clonotype. This sequence joins TRBV29-1 and TRBJ1-1, with D uncertain. The CDR3 totals 12 residues. Trimming left V 4 bases short and J 2 bases short, with 8 bases between. Germline CDR1 SQVTM, CDR2 ANQGSEA. The CDR3 reads CSVAWANTEAFF. The CDR3 coding sequence is TGCAGCGTTGCGTGGGCAAACACTGAAGCTTTCTTT.

This clonotype has a count of ten or more. This chain connects TRBV5-5 to TRBJ1-4; the D gene is possibly TRBD1 (6 bases). Looked up from germline, CDR1 is SGHKS and CDR2 is YYEKEE (reference sequence). The CDR3 runs 17 residues. V was pared by 2 bases and J by 2 bases, with 16 bases between. DNA of the CDR3: TGTGCCAGCAGCTTAGGCTATGGGGGGCGGACTAATGAAAAACTGTTTTTT. Protein product: CASSLGYGGRTNEKLFF.

At least ten counts were recorded for this clonotype. This sequence joins TRBV29-1 and TRBJ2-3; D call uncertain. The V end lost 4 bases, the J end lost 1 base, and 12 bases lay between the germline ends. CDR1 and CDR2 from the germline V gene are SQVTM and ANQGSEA. There are 14 residues in the CDR3. This CDR3 reads CSVGSSWGTDTQYF. The CDR3 DNA is TGCAGCGTTGGATCCTCCTGGGGCACAGATACGCAGTATTTT.

This clonotype was counted only a few times. The V call is TRBV5-1, the J call TRBJ2-3; D may be TRBD1 or TRBD2 (5 bases each). CDR3 length: 15 amino acids. Deletions cut 0 bases from V and 4 bases from J, with 12 bases between. Looked up from germline, CDR1 is SGHRS and CDR2 is YFSETQ. This chain's CDR3 is CASSLELGRADTQYF. CDR3 bases: TGCGCCAGCAGCTTGGAGCTGGGACGAGCAGATACGCAGTATTTT.

This clonotype was observed at least ten times. This rearrangement joins TRBV30 to TRBJ1-1, with D possibly matching TRBD1 (5 bases). This CDR3 spans 13 amino acids. Trimming stripped 2 bases from V and 6 bases from J, with 13 bases between. CDR1 and CDR2 (germline): GTSNPN, SVGIG (reference sequence). The CDR3 coding sequence is TGTGCCTGGAGTAGTATGGGGGGGGCTGAAGCTTTCTTT. Amino acid sequence: CAWSSMGGAEAFF.

At least ten counts were recorded for this clonotype. The rearrangement joins TRBV6-1 to TRBJ2-3; a possible D gene is TRBD2 (5 bases). The V gene lost 5 bases and the J gene lost 0 bases, with 12 bases spanning the gap. Germline V lookup: CDR1 MNHNS, CDR2 SASEGT. This CDR3 is 15 amino acids long. The chain's CDR3 is CASSRGSPSTDTQYF. Written as DNA, the CDR3 is TGTGCCAGCAGTAGAGGGTCGCCAAGCACAGATACGCAGTATTTT.

This clonotype has ten or more counts. V usage is TRBV24-1 and J usage is TRBJ1-2; TRBD1 might be the D (5 bases). The CDR3 is made up of 13 amino acids. Trimming stripped 4 bases from V and 4 bases from J, with 9 bases between. The germline V gene encodes CDR1 KGHDR and CDR2 SFDVKD. The CDR3 loop reads CATSDRGAYGYTF. CDR3 DNA sequence: TGTGCCACCAGTGACCGAGGGGCCTATGGCTACACCTTC.